Listed below are T cell receptor beta chains from one sample, sequenced in a study of blood T cell repertoires in COVID-19. The assay was immunoSEQ multiplex PCR, and TCRdb's table has in-frame clones only and misses some. This table holds 200,000 to 250,000 clones, 86% found once. Input material: peripheral blood. The source of these receptors is a woman between 50 and 59 years old with acute or convalescent COVID-19. CDR3s include the opening cysteine and the closing phenylalanine or tryptophan. The order of the fields is J gene, D gene, clone size, V gene, CDR3 protein, CDR3 DNA. A D gene is named only where the DNA matches it firmly. The size field is filled for only some rows; it gives once, few, many or a size class.

j_gene: TRBJ2-2
d_gene: NA
abundance: NA
v_gene: TRBV5-1
CDR3aa: CASSLATSTGELFF
CDR3nt: TGCGCCAGCAGCTTGGCTACGTCGACCGGGGAGCTGTTTTTT

j_gene: TRBJ2-3
d_gene: NA
abundance: NA
v_gene: TRBV30
CDR3aa: CACGGTDTQYF
CDR3nt: TGTGCCTGCGGGGGCACAGATACGCAGTATTTT

j_gene: TRBJ1-2
d_gene: NA
abundance: NA
v_gene: TRBV18
CDR3aa: CASSITDRFYGYTF
CDR3nt: TGTGCCAGCTCAATAACAGACCGATTCTATGGCTACACCTTC

j_gene: TRBJ1-2
d_gene: NA
abundance: NA
v_gene: TRBV5-1
CDR3aa: CASSLWQGIDGYTF
CDR3nt: TGCGCCAGCAGCTTGTGGCAGGGTATCGATGGCTACACCTTC

j_gene: TRBJ1-4
d_gene: NA
abundance: NA
v_gene: TRBV5-1
CDR3aa: CASSSDSNNEKLFF
CDR3nt: TGCGCCAGCAGCTCGGACAGTAATAATGAAAAACTGTTTTTT

j_gene: TRBJ1-2
d_gene: TRBD1
abundance: NA
v_gene: TRBV27
CDR3aa: CASSLYQGGGGYTF
CDR3nt: TGTGCCAGCAGTTTATACCAGGGGGGCGGTGGCTACACCTTC

j_gene: TRBJ2-3
d_gene: NA
abundance: NA
v_gene: TRBV19
CDR3aa: CASRGASTDTQYF
CDR3nt: TGTGCCAGTAGAGGGGCTTCCACAGATACGCAGTATTTT

j_gene: TRBJ1-2
d_gene: TRBD1
abundance: NA
v_gene: TRBV7-9
CDR3aa: CASSLADRIYGYTF
CDR3nt: TGTGCCAGCAGCTTAGCGGACAGGATCTATGGCTACACCTTC

j_gene: TRBJ2-3
d_gene: NA
abundance: NA
v_gene: TRBV6-1
CDR3aa: CASSDRGVDTQYF
CDR3nt: TGTGCCAGCAGTGACAGGGGCGTAGATACGCAGTATTTT

j_gene: TRBJ1-3
d_gene: NA
abundance: NA
v_gene: TRBV2
CDR3aa: CASSVGGARSGNTIYF
CDR3nt: TGTGCCAGCAGTGTGGGAGGGGCACGCTCTGGAAACACCATATATTTT

j_gene: TRBJ2-3
d_gene: NA
abundance: NA
v_gene: TRBV9
CDR3aa: CASSLQAVSTDTQYF
CDR3nt: TGTGCCAGCAGCCTCCAAGCGGTAAGCACAGATACGCAGTATTTT

j_gene: TRBJ1-1
d_gene: NA
abundance: once
v_gene: TRBV7-2
CDR3aa: CASRLMNTEAFF
CDR3nt: TGTGCCAGCAGGCTAATGAACACTGAAGCTTTCTTT

j_gene: TRBJ2-7
d_gene: NA
abundance: once
v_gene: TRBV18
CDR3aa: CASSPGLLSTTYEQYF
CDR3nt: TGTGCCAGCTCGCCGGGACTCCTCTCAACGACCTACGAGCAGTACTTC

j_gene: TRBJ2-7
d_gene: TRBD2
abundance: NA
v_gene: TRBV5-8
CDR3aa: CASSLRTSGRSYEQYF
CDR3nt: TGTGCCAGCAGCCTTCGGACTAGCGGGCGCTCCTACGAGCAGTACTTC